These T cell receptor beta chains were read from a single sample in a study of cytomegalovirus exposure and HLA in healthy donors. Assay used: immunoSEQ multiplex PCR; TCRdb lists only in-frame clones, some missing. The data show more than 110,000 clones, 70% seen once. Sequences were obtained from PBMCs. The receptors here all came from a woman in her twenties or thirties in good health and CMV-seronegative. CDR3s include the opening cysteine and the closing phenylalanine or tryptophan. The order of the fields is V gene, clone size, CDR3 protein. Not every row has a clone size; where given, it reads once, few, many or a size class.

>TRBV19|NA
CASSKGVNEGQPQHF
>TRBV5-6|NA
CASSFLGGGNTGELFF
>TRBV5-1|NA
CASDLNGETQYF
>TRBV7-9|NA
CASSYTGREQYF
>TRBV11-2|once
CASSPPPGTEAFF
>TRBV29-1|NA
CSVDTTGGPYEQFF
>TRBV28|NA
CASSLEGRAFF
>TRBV7-2|NA
CASSQAWGPNSPLHF
>TRBV30|NA
CAWRSLAGGPLEQFF
>TRBV5-4|many
CASSLGLQDTYEQYF
>TRBV6-6|few
CASSPLSGPDNEQFF
>TRBV28|NA
CASGGTGVNEKLFF
>TRBV4-1|NA
CASRPGGTGNEQFF
>TRBV30|NA
CAWSVVPRLGESYEQYF
>TRBV11-3|once
CASSLGASGNNEQFF
>TRBV7-2|NA
CASSPWTGGAVDTQYF
>TRBV4-1|NA
CASSHPGSNGYTF
>TRBV29-1|NA
CSVNVRASGELFF
>TRBV30|few
CAWSVQSEQYF
>TRBV11-3|NA
CASSSGLAASYEQYF
>TRBV5-5|NA
CASRRVNLYEQYF
>TRBV7-3|NA
CASSLGQGAGDTQYF
>TRBV2|few
CASSEPFRSEQYF
>TRBV6-7|NA
CASSWSSAGGEYF
>TRBV5-1|once
CASSFDSTGELFF
>TRBV7-9|NA
CASSHPSYGYTF
>TRBV10-3|NA
CAIRGDRGTYGYTF
>TRBV5-1|NA
CASRLRQGSGEQYF
>TRBV9|NA
CASSVLGLSNEQFF
>TRBV29-1|NA
CSGGWRNTEAFF
>TRBV29-1|few
CSVGGHGISGANVLTF
>TRBV5-4|NA
CASSWLGAYGYTF
>TRBV7-2|NA
CASSKRTGGNEKLFF
>TRBV5-1|NA
CASSATMNTEAFF
>TRBV16|NA
CASSPGTEETQYF
>TRBV28|NA
CASSPWTGMGRPQHF
>TRBV18|NA
CASSPKGQMYPNYEQYF
>TRBV5-8|NA
CASSLYSQADSYNEQFF
>TRBV5-4|once
CASSPGVAGIYEQYF
>TRBV2|once
CASSAPLGLAGEDTQYF
>TRBV6-5|NA
CASSTASSNEQFF
>TRBV7-6|NA
CASSPNQKPWDSNYGYTF
>TRBV6-1|NA
CASTNTGGGQPQHF
>TRBV2|NA
CASSEDRYSDTQYF
>TRBV10-3|NA
CAISDQRERAGELFF
>TRBV4-2|NA
CASSQYRGGGYEQYF
>TRBV5-1|NA
CASGPGGLDEKLFF
>TRBV2|NA
CANSGETTQETQYF
>TRBV25-1|few
CASSGGLDLNTEAFF
>TRBV9|NA
CASSETTGPFYGYTF
>TRBV7-9|NA
CASSSTGATDTQYF